A selection of T cell receptor beta chains follows, all from one sample in a study of cytomegalovirus exposure and HLA in healthy donors. Here immunoSEQ multiplex PCR was the method, and the copy in TCRdb shows in-frame clones only, minus some. The table includes about 310,000 clones, 88% detected once. Material: PBMCs. The receptors stem from a man aged 30-40 years in good health and CMV-seronegative. Each CDR3 is given with its conserved first and last residue. Fields, in order: CDR3 protein, CDR3 DNA, V gene, clone size, D gene, J gene. D genes are given only for firm matches. Clone sizes are given selectively: once, few, many, or a class where the clone is expanded.

CDR3aa: CASSDGRGLDEQFF
CDR3nt: TGTGCCAGCAGCGATGGTAGGGGGCTCGATGAGCAGTTCTTC
v_gene: TRBV9
abundance: NA
d_gene: TRBD1
j_gene: TRBJ2-1

CDR3aa: CASSFSEGLNTEAFF
CDR3nt: TGCGCCAGCAGCTTTTCTGAGGGCTTAAACACTGAAGCTTTCTTT
v_gene: TRBV5-1
abundance: NA
d_gene: NA
j_gene: TRBJ1-1

CDR3aa: CASSMGQGLGQPQHF
CDR3nt: TGTGCCAGCAGCATGGGACAGGGGCTCGGTCAGCCCCAGCATTTT
v_gene: TRBV9
abundance: NA
d_gene: TRBD1
j_gene: TRBJ1-5

CDR3aa: CASRRTGENYEQYF
CDR3nt: TGTGCCAGCAGACGGACAGGGGAAAACTACGAGCAGTACTTC
v_gene: TRBV5-6
abundance: NA
d_gene: TRBD1
j_gene: TRBJ2-7

CDR3aa: CASSHPGRGNEQFF
CDR3nt: TGTGCCAGCAGTCATCCTGGACGGGGAAATGAGCAGTTCTTC
v_gene: TRBV2
abundance: NA
d_gene: NA
j_gene: TRBJ2-1

CDR3aa: CASSDPGQANIQYF
CDR3nt: TGTGCCAGCAGTGATCCGGGACAAGCGAACATTCAGTACTTC
v_gene: TRBV25-1
abundance: NA
d_gene: NA
j_gene: TRBJ2-4

CDR3aa: CASSQRLGAGNTEAFF
CDR3nt: TGCGCCAGCAGCCAAAGGTTGGGGGCCGGGAACACTGAAGCTTTCTTT
v_gene: TRBV4-3
abundance: NA
d_gene: NA
j_gene: TRBJ1-1

CDR3aa: CASKSSARSNNEQFF
CDR3nt: TGCGCCAGCAAATCGTCCGCCCGTTCTAACAATGAGCAGTTCTTC
v_gene: TRBV4-1
abundance: NA
d_gene: NA
j_gene: TRBJ2-1

CDR3aa: CASSPTGNPIEKLFF
CDR3nt: TGTGCCAGCAGCCCGACAGGGAACCCAATTGAAAAACTGTTTTTT
v_gene: TRBV7-9
abundance: NA
d_gene: TRBD1
j_gene: TRBJ1-4

CDR3aa: CASSPGQVYGYTF
CDR3nt: TGTGCCAGCAGCCCCGGACAGGTCTATGGCTACACCTTC
v_gene: TRBV9
abundance: NA
d_gene: TRBD1
j_gene: TRBJ1-2

CDR3aa: CASSRTSTGGTEAFF
CDR3nt: TGTGCCAGCAGTAGGACGTCAACAGGGGGCACTGAAGCTTTCTTT
v_gene: TRBV6-5
abundance: once
d_gene: TRBD1
j_gene: TRBJ1-1

CDR3aa: CASSLSAGSSPLHF
CDR3nt: TGTGCCAGCAGCTTATCAGCAGGTTCTTCACCCCTCCACTTT
v_gene: TRBV7-8
abundance: NA
d_gene: NA
j_gene: TRBJ1-6

CDR3aa: CASTRGQGAEAFF
CDR3nt: TGCGCCAGCACTAGGGGACAGGGGGCTGAAGCTTTCTTT
v_gene: TRBV10-1
abundance: NA
d_gene: TRBD1
j_gene: TRBJ1-1

CDR3aa: CASSQSIPREGELFF
CDR3nt: TGTGCCAGCAGCCAATCGATCCCTAGAGAGGGGGAGCTGTTTTTT
v_gene: TRBV16
abundance: once
d_gene: NA
j_gene: TRBJ2-2

CDR3aa: CASRIGTGGIYEQYF
CDR3nt: TGTGCCAGCAGGATCGGGACAGGGGGGATCTACGAGCAGTACTTC
v_gene: TRBV27
abundance: NA
d_gene: TRBD1
j_gene: TRBJ2-7

CDR3aa: CASSLGQGGVYNEQFF
CDR3nt: TGTGCCAGCAGCTTGGGACAGGGTGGGGTATACAATGAGCAGTTCTTC
v_gene: TRBV5-6
abundance: NA
d_gene: TRBD1
j_gene: TRBJ2-1

CDR3aa: CASRDRGPDTQYF
CDR3nt: TGTGCCAGCCGGGACAGGGGGCCAGATACGCAGTATTTT
v_gene: TRBV6-1
abundance: NA
d_gene: TRBD1
j_gene: TRBJ2-3

CDR3aa: CASSIDRGVAEAFF
CDR3nt: TGTGCCAGCAGTATAGACAGGGGGGTAGCTGAAGCTTTCTTT
v_gene: TRBV6-5
abundance: once
d_gene: TRBD1
j_gene: TRBJ1-1

CDR3aa: CATSREVGRSRTDTQYF
CDR3nt: TGTGCCACCAGCAGAGAGGTTGGCAGGTCTCGCACAGATACGCAGTATTTT
v_gene: TRBV15
abundance: NA
d_gene: NA
j_gene: TRBJ2-3

CDR3aa: CASSEEPRGYHEQYF
CDR3nt: TGTGCCAGCAGCGAGGAACCCCGGGGTTACCACGAGCAGTACTTC
v_gene: TRBV9
abundance: NA
d_gene: NA
j_gene: TRBJ2-7

CDR3aa: CASSDLRTGGLWNTEAFF
CDR3nt: TGTGCCAGCAGTGATCTCAGGACAGGGGGCTTGTGGAACACTGAAGCTTTCTTT
v_gene: TRBV2
abundance: NA
d_gene: TRBD1
j_gene: TRBJ1-1

CDR3aa: CASSLRPPTYEQYF
CDR3nt: TGCGCCAGCAGCTTGCGTCCGCCTACCTACGAGCAGTACTTC
v_gene: TRBV5-1
abundance: NA
d_gene: NA
j_gene: TRBJ2-7